Presented here are 21 T cell receptor beta chains from one specimen sequenced in a study of T-cell reconstitution after alpha-beta-depleted transplantation in children. For TCRbeta, the library was prepared with unique molecular identifiers. TCRdb reprocessed the PCR reads with MiXCR, giving one entry per CDR3 protein. The top ten clones hold approximately 5% of a sample with a few hundred thousand distinct CDR3 sequences, approximately 9.8% of them seen once. Sequencing used PBMCs from the stem cell graft donor, obtained from the stem cell graft. The receptors were sampled from a human donor who donated a stem cell graft to a child with SCID.

There are many counts of this clonotype. The V and J genes are TRBV9 and TRBJ1-6; D gene uncertain. CDR3 length equals 14 residues. Germline loops: CDR1 SGDLS, CDR2 YYNGEE. V was pared by 2 bases and J by 8 bases, with 11 bases between. The CDR3 DNA follows: TGTGCCAGCAGCGTCACAGCTCTCGATTCACCCCTCCACTTT. Amino acids: CASSVTALDSPLHF.

This clonotype was seen many times. This sequence joins TRBV5-1 and TRBJ1-5, with D hard to call. This CDR3 contains 13 residues. V lost 0 bases to trimming and J lost 10 bases, with 11 bases between them. CDR1 and CDR2 from the germline V gene are SGHRS and YFSETQ. The CDR3 protein is CASSLDRASPQHF. Here the CDR3 DNA reads TGCGCCAGCAGCTTGGACAGAGCCTCCCCCCAGCATTTT.

This clonotype was counted a single time. A much larger clone sits a single nucleotide away, making a read error possible. The V and J genes are TRBV20-1 and TRBJ2-7; 11 nucleotides align to TRBD2. The CDR3 extends over 18 amino acids. Germline loops: CDR1 DFQATT, CDR2 SNEGSKA (reference sequence). The CDR3 DNA reads TGCAGTGCTAGAGAGAGTAGCGGGGGGGCCTGGAGCTCCTACGAGCAGCACTTC. It encodes CSARESSGGAWSSYEQHF.

The sample holds a few counts of this clonotype. The gene calls are TRBV20-1 and TRBJ2-1, with TRBD1 matching 8 bases. This CDR3 has 15 amino acids. The V segment lost 4 bases and the J segment 5 bases; nucleotides outside the gene matches: 10. The V gene's germline CDR1 is DFQATT and CDR2 SNEGSKA (reference sequence). The CDR3 nucleotides read TGCAGTGCTAACCAGGGGGCGCGGCTCGACAATGAGCAGTTCTTC. Protein: CSANQGARLDNEQFF.

This clonotype was counted many times. The chain couples TRBV15 to TRBJ1-4, with TRBD1 identical over 8 bases. The junction had 15 bases not matched to a gene; V was cut back by 0 bases and J by 9 bases. CDR3 length equals 18 residues. The germline V gene has CDR1 LNHNV and CDR2 YYDKDF (reference sequence). CDR3 in amino acids: CATSRDRPGQGRSQKLFF. DNA of the CDR3: TGTGCCACCAGCAGAGACCGCCCTGGACAGGGAAGGTCTCAAAAACTGTTTTTT.

This clonotype showed up many times. The chain couples TRBV20-1 to TRBJ1-5; no clear D gene. Germline V gives CDR1 DFQATT, CDR2 SNEGSKA (reference sequence). The length of the CDR3 is 14 residues. The V gene lost 2 bases and the J gene lost 7 bases, with 15 bases spanning the gap. The CDR3 region is CSARLEGGSQPQHF. In DNA, the CDR3 is TGCAGTGCTAGATTAGAAGGAGGGAGCCAGCCCCAGCATTTT.

This clonotype has at least ten counts. The genes are TRBV5-1 and TRBJ2-3; the D is unclear. V gave up 1 base and J gave up 2 bases, with 14 bases separating them. This CDR3 has 16 amino acids. CDR1 is SGHRS, CDR2 YFSETQ, per germline. CDR3 amino acids: CASSLRSGSLTDTQYF. The CDR3 DNA is TGCGCCAGCAGCTTGAGGTCCGGCAGTCTCACAGATACGCAGTATTTT.

This clonotype occurred many times. The rearrangement uses TRBV5-1 and TRBJ2-3, with 11 nucleotides matching TRBD1. With 4 bases clipped from V and 5 bases from J, the junction kept 3 bases outside the gene matches. This CDR3 has 14 amino acids. Germline CDR1 and CDR2: SGHRS and YFSETQ. CDR3 DNA sequence: TGCGCCAGCAGCCGGGACAGGGGGGGAGATACGCAGTATTTT. It codes for CASSRDRGGDTQYF.

Many counts were recorded for this clonotype. The chain links TRBV4-1 to TRBJ1-6; D remains unclear. V dropped 0 bases and J dropped 8 bases, with 5 bases sitting between them. This CDR3 region has 13 residues. CDR1 MGHRA and CDR2 YSYEKL come from the germline V gene. The CDR3 DNA reads TGCGCCAGCAGCCAAGAGATTGATTCACCCCTCCACTTT. Residues: CASSQEIDSPLHF.

The chain combines TRBV6-5 with TRBJ1-4; D gene unclear. Germline V gives CDR1 MNHEY, CDR2 SVGAGI. The germline V and J ends were trimmed by 5 bases and 0 bases, with 7 bases remaining between them. The CDR3 extends over 14 amino acids. CDR3 region: CASSHGATNEKLFF. Here the CDR3 DNA reads TGTGCCAGCAGTCACGGCGCAACTAATGAAAAACTGTTTTTT.

This clonotype was seen at least ten times. The chain joins TRBV7-8 to TRBJ1-2, with D tentatively TRBD1 (6 bases). V shed 5 bases and J shed 4 bases, with 14 bases lying between them. The germline V gene encodes CDR1 SGHVS and CDR2 FQNEAQ. This CDR3 comprises 14 residues. The CDR3 coding sequence is TGTGCCAGCAGCCCAGGGGCAGGGGCCTATGGCTACACCTTC. Translating it yields CASSPGAGAYGYTF. Variable domain in full (rest from reference TRBV7-8 and TRBJ1-2): GAGVSQSPRYKVAKRGQDVALRCDPISGHVSLFWYQQALGQGPEFLTYFQNEAQLDKSGLPSDRFFAERPEGSVSTLKIQRTQQEDSAVYLCASSPGAGAYGYTFGSGTRLTVV.

This clonotype was picked up one time. The rearrangement uses TRBV5-1 and TRBJ2-7, with a tentative D call TRBD2 (5 bases). Per the germline V gene, CDR1 is SGHRS and CDR2 is YFSETQ. The V gene lost 1 base and the J gene lost 1 base, with 12 bases spanning the gap. The CDR3 totals 15 residues. CDR3 DNA: TGCGCCAGCAGCTTGTCGGGGAGATTATCCTACGAGCAGTACTTC. This sequence encodes CASSLSGRLSYEQYF.

This clonotype has at least ten counts. V is TRBV5-1 and J is TRBJ2-2, with D uncertain. V was trimmed by 0 bases and J by 5 bases, leaving 14 bases between them. Germline V CDR1 and CDR2: SGHRS, YFSETQ. The CDR3 has 16 residues. The chain's CDR3 is CASSLAEVGGTGELFF. The CDR3 DNA follows: TGCGCCAGCAGCTTGGCCGAAGTAGGTGGTACCGGGGAGCTGTTTTTT.

CDR3 amino acids: CASSLGFSGNTIYF. Here the CDR3 DNA reads TGTGCCAGCAGCTTAGGGTTCTCTGGAAACACCATATATTTT. The chain recombines TRBV7-2 with TRBJ1-3; D gene unclear. Germline assignment: CDR1 SGHTA and CDR2 FQGNSA. V was cut by 1 base and J by 0 bases, with 4 bases left in between. This CDR3 spans 14 amino acids.

This clonotype came up many times. The J gene is TRBJ1-1, the V gene TRBV6-2 or TRBV6-3; D is ambiguous. The V gene's germline CDR1 is MNHEY and CDR2 SVGEGT. CDR3 length: 15 amino acids. V dropped 5 bases and J dropped 0 bases, with 13 bases sitting between them. The CDR3 is CASSRYQAMNTEAFF. In nucleotides, the CDR3 is TGTGCCAGCAGTCGATACCAGGCTATGAACACTGAAGCTTTCTTT.

The chain recombines TRBV5-1 with TRBJ1-5, with a possible D match to TRBD1 (5 bases). The CDR3 length is 15 residues. Between the trimmed V and J ends, which lost 6 bases and 0 bases, there was a span of 13 bases. Germline CDR1 and CDR2: SGHRS and YFSETQ. The CDR3 loop reads CASTRDGNSNQPQHF. The CDR3 DNA sequence: TGCGCCAGCACCAGGGACGGAAATAGCAATCAGCCCCAGCATTTT.

This clonotype was observed at least ten times. The gene calls are TRBV4-3 and TRBJ2-7, with a possible D match to TRBD1 (6 bases). The CDR3 is 16 residues long. Trimming stripped 0 bases from V and 0 bases from J, with 12 bases between. Germline V gene data show CDR1 as LGHNA and CDR2 as YSLEER. CDR3 amino acids: CASSQDYQGLSYEQYF. In DNA, the CDR3 is TGCGCCAGCAGCCAAGATTACCAGGGGCTCTCCTACGAGCAGTACTTC.

This clonotype was observed at least ten times. This chain joins TRBV5-1 and TRBJ1-1; D remains ambiguous. The CDR3 runs 15 residues. Between the trimmed V and J ends, which lost 0 bases and 0 bases, there was a span of 9 bases. Germline CDR1 and CDR2: SGHRS and YFSETQ. The CDR3 loop reads CASSLGHTMNTEAFF. CDR3 bases: TGCGCCAGCAGCTTGGGACATACAATGAACACTGAAGCTTTCTTT.

This clonotype was seen repeatedly, ten times or more. The rearrangement links TRBV5-1 to TRBJ2-3; 8 nucleotides align to TRBD2. This CDR3 has 13 residues. Germline loops: CDR1 SGHRS, CDR2 YFSETQ. Trimming took 2 bases from V and 4 from J; bases not matched to a gene: 0. The CDR3 DNA is TGCGCCAGCAGCTTCGGGGGGGCAGATACGCAGTATTTT. Amino acid sequence: CASSFGGADTQYF.

This clonotype has a count of ten or more. V gene TRBV19 combines with J gene TRBJ1-5; TRBD1 might be the D (6 bases). From germline, CDR1 is LNHDA and CDR2 SQIVND (reference sequence). The CDR3 length is 16 residues. V dropped 2 bases and J dropped 4 bases, with 15 bases sitting between them. The CDR3 spells CASSIRDKRLNQPQHF. DNA of the CDR3: TGTGCCAGTAGTATAAGGGACAAACGACTAAATCAGCCCCAGCATTTT.

This clonotype was counted ten times or more. J is TRBJ2-5 and V is TRBV5-1; 7 bases fit TRBD1. Trimming cost V 3 bases and J 5 bases; bases outside gene matches: 7. Per the germline V gene, CDR1 is SGHRS and CDR2 is YFSETQ. The CDR3 spans 14 residues. The CDR3 sequence: CASSSGQAGETQYF. Written as DNA, the CDR3 is TGCGCCAGCAGCTCCGGACAGGCCGGGGAGACCCAGTACTTC. Variable domain in full (rest from reference TRBV5-1 and TRBJ2-5): KAGVTQTPRYLIKTRGQQVTLSCSPISGHRSVSWYQQTPGQGLQFLFEYFSETQRNKGNFPGRFSGRQFSNSRSEMNVSTLELGDSALYLCASSSGQAGETQYFGPGTRLLVL.